Presented here are 31 T cell receptor beta chains from one specimen sequenced in a study of Ad26.COV2.S vaccination and SARS-CoV-2 variants. The treatment was: approximately 18 received Ad26.COV2.S at low or high dose, single or two shots; several received placebo; per-sample allocation not given. Specimen acquisition occurred on day 63 following the initial vaccine or placebo injection. Data came from immunoSEQ multiplex PCR; TCRdb stores just in-frame clones and leaves some out. The sample lists around 500,000 clones; nearly 90% were seen once. The sequencing here drew on peripheral blood, taken in a trial of Ad26.COV2.S vaccine versus placebo. These receptors were obtained from a person between 18 and 65 years old who received the Ad26.COV2.S COVID-19 vaccine or a placebo.

V is TRBV5-1 and J is TRBJ1-2; 9 bases map to TRBD1. CDR3 length: 18 amino acids. The ends lost 0 bases at V and 4 bases at J; junction bases unmatched: 13. The germline gives CDR1 SGHRS, CDR2 YFSETQ. The CDR3 region is CASSLAPPGTGQGYGYTF. In DNA form, the CDR3 reads TGCGCCAGCAGCTTGGCCCCCCCGGGGACAGGGCAAGGCTATGGCTACACCTTC.

This chain joins TRBV7-9 and TRBJ2-6; a weak D match, TRBD2 (5 bases). Between the trimmed V and J ends, which lost 5 bases and 5 bases, there was a span of 13 bases. The CDR3 is 15 amino acids. Germline-derived CDR1 and CDR2 are SEHNR and FQNEAQ (reference sequence). The CDR3 DNA reads TGTGCCAGCAGCCGTCCAGAGGGATGGGCCAACGTCCTGACTTTC. Translation gives CASSRPEGWANVLTF.

The CDR3 sequence is CASSVQLNTEAFF. The CDR3, as DNA: TGTGCCAGCAGTGTTCAATTGAACACTGAAGCTTTCTTT. This rearrangement joins TRBV2 to TRBJ1-1, with D hard to call. The CDR3 spans 13 residues. V lost 4 bases and J 0 bases, leaving 6 bases between the germline ends. Germline V gene lookup returns CDR1 SNHLY and CDR2 FYNNEI.

The chain uses TRBV11-2 and TRBJ2-3; D is unresolved. The CDR3 contains 16 residues. Germline values: CDR1 SGHAT, CDR2 FQNNGV. Trimming took off 5 bases at V and 0 bases at J, with 15 bases between the two ends. The CDR3 sequence is CASSPSPTASTDTQYF. Here the CDR3 DNA reads TGTGCCAGCAGCCCCTCCCCAACGGCTAGCACAGATACGCAGTATTTT.

This sequence joins TRBV7-2 and TRBJ2-1, with 12 bases aligning to TRBD2. The junction had 2 bases not matched to a gene; V was cut back by 5 bases and J by 6 bases. From germline, CDR1 is SGHTA and CDR2 FQGNSA. The CDR3 extends over 14 amino acids. CDR3 DNA: TGTGCCAGCAGCCGGACTAGCGGGACCAATGAGCAGTTCTTC. Amino acids: CASSRTSGTNEQFF.

DNA of the CDR3: TGTGCCAGCAGCTTGGTTATAGGCACTGGGGCCAACGTCCTGACTTTC. Its protein is CASSLVIGTGANVLTF. V gene TRBV5-5 combines with J gene TRBJ2-6; D is ambiguous. CDR1 is SGHKS and CDR2 is YYEKEE in the germline V gene (reference sequence). This CDR3 has 16 residues. Trimming took 0 bases from V and 2 from J, leaving 9 bases between them. Supplemented by reference TRBV5-5 and TRBJ2-6, the full variable domain reads DAGVTQSPTHLIKTRGQQVTLRCSPISGHKSVSWYQQVLGQGPQFIFQYYEKEERGRGNFPDRFSARQFPNYSSELNVNALLLGDSALYLCASSLVIGTGANVLTFGAGSRLTVL.

V usage is TRBV27 and J usage is TRBJ1-2; 8 positions agree with TRBD1. The germline V gene encodes CDR1 MNHEY and CDR2 SMNVEV (reference sequence). Unmatched junction bases numbered 11, after V lost 6 bases and J lost 5 bases. The CDR3 contains 15 residues. The CDR3 coding sequence is TGTGCCAGCAGGAAGCAGGGGGCCCTTTCTTATGGCTACACCTTC. This codes for CASRKQGALSYGYTF.

V gene TRBV27 combines with J gene TRBJ1-2; D possibly corresponds to TRBD1 (6 bases). The CDR3 consists of 15 residues. Germline loops: CDR1 MNHEY, CDR2 SMNVEV (reference sequence). Trimming removed 2 bases at V and 4 bases at J, with 14 bases between. The CDR3 here is CASSLGAGVGYGYTF. CDR3 DNA: TGTGCCAGCAGTTTAGGGGCAGGGGTTGGCTATGGCTACACCTTC.

CDR3: CASSLAGGLVKNIQYF. CDR3 DNA sequence: TGTGCCAGCAGCTTGGCCGGGGGGCTAGTCAAAAACATTCAGTACTTC. This chain links TRBV5-5 with TRBJ2-4; D is possibly TRBD2 (7 bases). This CDR3 has 16 residues. Trimming cost V 0 bases and J 3 bases, with 13 bases left between them. Germline CDR1 SGHKS, CDR2 YYEKEE (reference sequence).

The chain recombines TRBV7-2 with TRBJ1-2, with 7 bases that match TRBD1. J was trimmed by 0 bases and V by 5 bases; bases with no gene match: 6. Germline values: CDR1 SGHTA, CDR2 FQGNSA. The CDR3 is 15 amino acids. This chain's CDR3 is CASSATGVANYGYTF. The CDR3 region has the DNA TGTGCCAGCAGCGCTACAGGGGTAGCTAACTATGGCTACACCTTC.

This sequence joins TRBV10-3 and TRBJ2-3; D not certain. Trimming shortened V by 3 bases and J by 0 bases, and 7 bases separated the two germline ends. Germline-derived CDR1 and CDR2 are ENHRY and SYGVKD. The CDR3 is made up of 14 amino acids. CDR3 sequence (DNA): TGTGCCATCAGTGACCGAGCCAGCACAGATACGCAGTATTTT. Its translation: CAISDRASTDTQYF.

This clone was detected once. V and J are TRBV4-2 and TRBJ2-2; D gene ambiguous. Germline V lookup: CDR1 LGHNA, CDR2 YNFKEQ. Trimming shortened V by 0 bases and J by 6 bases, and 11 bases separated the two germline ends. CDR3 length: 15 residues. CDR3 in amino acids: CASSQDWAGAGELFF. The CDR3 DNA reads TGTGCCAGCAGCCAAGATTGGGCCGGCGCCGGGGAGCTGTTTTTT.

The chain uses TRBV18 and TRBJ2-7, with 7 bases that match TRBD1. The trim removed 2 bases at V and 7 bases at J, leaving 8 bases unmatched. The germline V gene has CDR1 KGHSH and CDR2 LQKENI. The CDR3 sequence is 14 residues long. The CDR3 coding sequence is TGTGCCAGCTCACCAACAGGGGATTTGAGGGAGCAGTACTTC. Protein: CASSPTGDLREQYF.

The rearrangement uses TRBV5-1 and TRBJ1-1; TRBD1 is a possible D gene (5 bases). The germline CDR1 and CDR2 sequences are SGHRS and YFSETQ. The CDR3 runs to 15 residues. The ends were cut back, 0 bases at V and 8 bases at J, with 17 bases in the middle. The CDR3 reads CASSLAFGGRTEAFF. CDR3 nucleotides: TGCGCCAGCAGCTTGGCCTTTGGGGGGAGGACAGAAGCTTTCTTT.

The chain couples TRBV4-1 to TRBJ2-1; D may correspond to TRBD1 or TRBD2 (6 bases each). The CDR3 loop spans 17 amino acids. Germline CDR1 MGHRA, CDR2 YSYEKL. V lost 0 bases, J lost 7 bases, and 19 bases lay in between. For the CDR3, the DNA is TGCGCCAGCAGCCAAGAAAGGGGGGTAAAAGCCATTAATGAGCAGTTCTTC. It translates to CASSQERGVKAINEQFF.

V and J are TRBV19 and TRBJ2-7, with D uncertain. Germline lookup yields CDR1 LNHDA and CDR2 SQIVND (reference sequence). The CDR3 extends over 17 amino acids. The V and J ends lost 3 bases and 0 bases respectively, with 18 bases between them. CDR3 loop: CASSILSHLSGSYEQYF. The CDR3, as DNA: TGTGCCAGTAGTATTCTCTCCCACTTATCTGGCTCCTACGAGCAGTACTTC.

The V and J genes are TRBV5-1 and TRBJ2-5; D perhaps matches TRBD2 (5 bases). The CDR3 is 15 amino acids. V gave up 4 bases and J gave up 4 bases, with 17 bases separating them. Germline V gene lookup returns CDR1 SGHRS and CDR2 YFSETQ. The CDR3 sequence: CASSPGTSNLETQYF. The CDR3 DNA reads as TGCGCCAGCAGCCCGGGAACAAGCAACCTAGAGACCCAGTACTTC.

The chain is built from TRBV5-1 and TRBJ2-3; D uncertain. The CDR3 totals 17 residues. Trimming pared 0 bases from V and 0 bases from J, leaving 14 bases between. Germline V gives CDR1 SGHRS, CDR2 YFSETQ. The CDR3: CASSLDLTPLSTDTQYF. CDR3 bases: TGCGCCAGCAGCTTGGATTTAACACCCTTAAGCACAGATACGCAGTATTTT.

The rearrangement uses TRBV18 and TRBJ1-2, with D unresolved. CDR3 size: 12 residues. CDR1 KGHSH and CDR2 LQKENI come from the germline V gene. Trimming took 6 bases from V and 4 from J, leaving 9 bases between them. The CDR3: CASSQEFYGYTF. The CDR3 coding sequence is TGTGCCAGCTCCCAGGAGTTCTATGGCTACACCTTC.

V usage is TRBV9 and J usage is TRBJ2-6; D not certain. The germline gives CDR1 SGDLS, CDR2 YYNGEE. The CDR3 extends over 14 amino acids. Trimming cost V 0 bases and J 3 bases, with 4 bases left between them. CDR3 region: CASSVARGANVLTF. The CDR3 bases are TGTGCCAGCAGCGTAGCTCGTGGGGCCAACGTCCTGACTTTC.

This chain links TRBV6-6 with TRBJ2-2; 7 bases are shared with TRBD2. CDR1 and CDR2 from the germline V gene are MNHNY and SVGAGI (reference sequence). With 5 bases clipped from V and 6 bases from J, the junction kept 9 bases outside the gene matches. CDR3 length: 15 residues. The CDR3 spells CASSRAFGGAGELFF. For the CDR3, the DNA is TGTGCCAGCAGTCGAGCCTTTGGGGGGGCCGGGGAGCTGTTTTTT.

This clone was seen only a few times. The J gene is TRBJ2-7, the V gene TRBV7-9, with 7 bases that match TRBD1. Germline values: CDR1 SEHNR, CDR2 FQNEAQ (reference sequence). Trimming at V came to 4 bases and at J to 2 bases, leaving 20 bases not matched to a gene. The CDR3 has 19 amino acids. The CDR3 protein is CASSSTMGQLTAATYEQYF. CDR3 nucleotides: TGTGCCAGCAGCTCGACTATGGGACAGCTGACAGCAGCTACCTACGAGCAGTACTTC.

The V gene is TRBV4-1, the J gene TRBJ2-1, with unresolved D. The V end lost 3 bases, the J end lost 1 base, and 16 bases lay between the germline ends. This CDR3 is 17 amino acids long. Germline V gene sequence: CDR1 MGHRA, CDR2 YSYEKL. The CDR3 bases are TGCGCCAGCAGCCATAGGGCGACCGCTCAATCCTACAATGAGCAGTTCTTC. Translating it yields CASSHRATAQSYNEQFF.

This clone was recorded a few times. The V call is TRBV7-5, the J call TRBJ2-5; the D call TRBD1 from the table was never checked on the DNA. TRBV7-5 is marked as a pseudogene. This CDR3 is built from 17 residues. DNA of the CDR3: TGTGCCAGAACCTCTACCCCTTACAGGGGTATACAAGAGACCCAGTACTTC. Encoded protein: CARTSTPYRGIQETQYF.

The chain couples TRBV9 to TRBJ2-5, with D perhaps matching TRBD2 (7 bases). V lost 0 bases and J 2 bases, leaving 20 bases between the germline ends. The V gene's germline CDR1 is SGDLS and CDR2 YYNGEE. This CDR3 spans 18 amino acids. The CDR3, as DNA: TGTGCCAGCAGCGTAGGCACAACAGGGAGGGAGCAGCAAGAGACCCAGTACTTC. The encoded protein is CASSVGTTGREQQETQYF. The whole variable domain, remainder taken from reference TRBV9 and TRBJ2-5, is DSGVTQTPKHLITATGQRVTLRCSPRSGDLSVYWYQQSLDQGLQFLIQYYNGEERAKGNILERFSAQQFPDLHSELNLSSLELGDSALYFCASSVGTTGREQQETQYFGPGTRLLVL.

The rearrangement links TRBV6-5 to TRBJ2-7; 7 bases fit TRBD2. V lost 6 bases and J lost 4; bases outside the gene matches: 12. Germline loops: CDR1 MNHEY, CDR2 SVGAGI. This CDR3 contains 15 residues. The CDR3 region is CASRLRDYLGYEQYF. The CDR3 DNA reads as TGTGCCAGCAGACTCCGGGACTACCTAGGGTACGAGCAGTACTTC.

This sequence joins TRBV2 and TRBJ2-3; 9 nucleotides align to TRBD2. CDR3 length: 15 residues. The ends lost 6 bases at V and 2 bases at J; junction bases unmatched: 6. Per the germline V gene, CDR1 is SNHLY and CDR2 is FYNNEI. The CDR3 region is CASSEPGLATDTQYF. The CDR3, as DNA: TGTGCCAGCAGCGAACCGGGACTAGCCACAGATACGCAGTATTTT. Full variable domain (missing parts from reference TRBV2 and TRBJ2-3): EPEVTQTPSHQVTQMGQEVILRCVPISNHLYFYWYRQILGQKVEFLVSFYNNEISEKSEIFDDQFSVERPDGSNFTLKIRSTKLEDSAMYFCASSEPGLATDTQYFGPGTRLTVL.

The genes are TRBV2 and TRBJ2-1, with 9 bases matching TRBD2. With 9 bases clipped from V and 4 bases from J, the junction kept 1 base outside the gene matches. Germline-derived CDR1 and CDR2 are SNHLY and FYNNEI. The CDR3 consists of 12 residues. The CDR3 DNA sequence: TGTGCCAGAACTAGCGGGTACAATGAGCAGTTCTTC. It codes for CARTSGYNEQFF.

V gene TRBV5-6 combines with J gene TRBJ1-1; 7 nucleotides match TRBD1. V shed 0 bases and J 0 bases; nucleotides not matched to a gene: 5. CDR3 length equals 16 residues. CDR1 and CDR2 (germline): SGHDT, YYEEEE. As DNA, the CDR3 is TGTGCCAGCAGCTTGGGTGGCAGGGGGATGAACACTGAAGCTTTCTTT. This translates into CASSLGGRGMNTEAFF.

In DNA, the CDR3 is TGTGCCAGCGGCTCGGCGGGGGACAGGAAAAATTCACCCCTCCACTTT. This gives the protein CASGSAGDRKNSPLHF. The chain carries TRBV11-2 and TRBJ1-6; 8 bases map to TRBD1. This CDR3 contains 16 residues. The V segment lost 8 bases and the J segment 7 bases; nucleotides outside the gene matches: 13. Germline CDR1 reads SGHAT; CDR2 reads FQNNGV.

This clone was seen just once. This chain joins TRBV10-3 and TRBJ2-1; 14 nucleotides agree with TRBD2. The trim removed 11 bases at V and 6 bases at J, leaving 9 bases unmatched. CDR3 length equals 15 residues. In germline, CDR1 is ENHRY, CDR2 SYGVKD. The DNA for the CDR3 is TGTGCCGTCCAGACTAGCGGGGGGGCGATCAATGAGCAGTTCTTC. It is translated as CAVQTSGGAINEQFF.